These T cell receptor beta chains were read from a single sample in a study of cytomegalovirus exposure and HLA in healthy donors. Repertoires were generated with immunoSEQ multiplex PCR, while TCRdb's copy carries only in-frame clones and drops some. The sample holds 250,000 to 350,000 clones; roughly 80% are singletons and the top ten take 0.3% to 0.35%. Sequenced input: PBMCs. The receptor source for this set is a girl aged 2-10 years in good health and CMV-seronegative. CDR3s include the opening cysteine and the closing phenylalanine or tryptophan. Fields, in order: J gene, D gene, clone size, V gene, CDR3 protein, CDR3 DNA. D genes are given only for firm matches. Expanded clones get a size class; other rows say once, few or many, or leave the size out.

TRBJ1-6 TRBD1 - TRBV7-8 CASSLGGTGDSPLHF TGTGCCAGCAGCTTAGGAGGGACAGGGGATTCACCCCTCCACTTT
TRBJ2-7 TRBD1 - TRBV5-1 CASSPFSGTGSYEQYF TGCGCCAGCAGCCCCTTCTCCGGGACAGGCTCCTACGAGCAGTACTTC
TRBJ1-1 - - TRBV6-6 CASRRGMNTEAFF TGTGCCAGCAGGAGGGGGATGAACACTGAAGCTTTCTTT
TRBJ2-7 TRBD2 once TRBV28 CASRPGGRETSEQYF TGTGCCAGCAGACCCGGAGGGCGGGAGACAAGCGAGCAGTACTTC
TRBJ2-3 - - TRBV2 CASSLSGGTDTQYF TGTGCCAGCAGTTTAAGCGGAGGCACAGATACGCAGTATTTT
TRBJ1-2 - - TRBV10-1 CASRSPYAGYGYTF TGCGCCAGCAGGTCGCCTTATGCCGGCTATGGCTACACCTTC
TRBJ2-7 - - TRBV28 CASRAFPRGTYYEQYF TGTGCCAGCAGGGCTTTCCCCCGCGGGACCTATTACGAGCAGTACTTC
TRBJ2-1 TRBD2 - TRBV30 CAWSGGLAVRFF TGTGCCTGGAGCGGGGGACTAGCAGTACGGTTCTTC
TRBJ1-2 TRBD1 once TRBV28 CASSLGGQGNVLGYTF TGTGCCAGCAGTTTAGGGGGACAGGGAAACGTATTAGGCTACACCTTC
TRBJ2-5 TRBD2 few TRBV23-1 CASSRIGRVVRETQYF TGCGCCAGCAGTCGAATAGGGAGGGTTGTCAGAGAGACCCAGTACTTC
TRBJ1-2 TRBD1 - TRBV2 CASSVLAGGGYGYTF TGTGCCAGCAGTGTCCTGGCAGGGGGTGGCTATGGCTACACCTTC
TRBJ2-3 - - TRBV18 CASSPEGLDTQYF TGTGCCAGCTCACCAGAGGGTCTGGATACGCAGTATTTT
TRBJ2-2 TRBD1 - TRBV5-4 CASSPRTGSTGELFF TGTGCCAGCAGCCCCCGGACAGGGTCCACCGGGGAGCTGTTTTTT
TRBJ2-7 TRBD1 - TRBV10-3 CANANDRDYEQYF TGTGCCAACGCCAATGACAGGGACTACGAGCAGTACTTC
TRBJ2-1 TRBD2 - TRBV5-6 CASSTRTSGRAGEQFF TGTGCCAGCAGCACCCGGACTAGCGGGAGGGCCGGTGAGCAGTTCTTC
TRBJ2-7 - - TRBV2 CASSVPIESGAHSPPYEQYF TGTGCCAGCAGTGTTCCTATCGAGTCGGGAGCCCACTCTCCCCCCTACGAGCAGTACTTC
TRBJ1-2 TRBD1 - TRBV7-8 CASSLGTGGDGYTF TGTGCCAGCAGCTTAGGAACAGGGGGCGATGGCTACACCTTC
TRBJ2-3 - - TRBV7-8 CASSLRSGRTTDTQYF TGTGCCAGCAGCTTAAGGAGCGGGCGAACCACAGATACGCAGTATTTT